A single sample is the source of the 19 T cell receptor beta chains below, sequenced in a study of blood T cell repertoires in COVID-19. Clones were sequenced by immunoSEQ multiplex PCR, and TCRdb holds only the in-frame ones, with some missing. The table includes about 100,000 clones, 80% to 90% detected once. Specimen: peripheral blood. Receptors were obtained from a man older than 75 with COVID-19, enrolled during active disease.

This clone was found once. V usage is TRBV16 and J usage is TRBJ1-2; TRBD1 aligns across 9 bases. The germline gives CDR1 KGHSY, CDR2 FQNENV. V lost 3 bases and J lost 0; bases outside the gene matches: 8. CDR3 length equals 17 residues. Written as DNA, the CDR3 is TGTGCCAGCAGCCACCGGGACAGGGTGGGAGCTAACTATGGCTACACCTTC. This gives the protein CASSHRDRVGANYGYTF.

The rearrangement uses TRBV7-9 and TRBJ2-7; 11 nucleotides match TRBD2. Trimming cost V 5 bases and J 1 base; bases outside gene matches: 1. The germline V gene has CDR1 SEHNR and CDR2 FQNEAQ (reference sequence). The CDR3 is 14 amino acids. The chain's CDR3 is CASSGTSGSYEQYF. In nucleotides, the CDR3 is TGTGCCAGCAGCGGGACTAGCGGTTCCTACGAGCAGTACTTC. The complete variable domain, with remaining parts taken from reference TRBV7-9 and TRBJ2-7, reads DTGVSQNPRHKITKRGQNVTFRCDPISEHNRLYWYRQTLGQGPEFLTYFQNEAQLEKSRLLSDRFSAERPKGSFSTLEIQRTEQGDSAMYLCASSGTSGSYEQYFGPGTRLTVT.

The chain joins TRBV9 to TRBJ2-1; D possibly corresponds to TRBD2 (5 bases). Trimming shortened V by 0 bases and J by 5 bases, and 15 bases separated the two germline ends. Germline assignment: CDR1 SGDLS and CDR2 YYNGEE. This CDR3 contains 16 residues. The CDR3 coding sequence is TGTGCCAGCAGCGTAGTCGCGGGTGGCAGCCACAATGAGCAGTTCTTC. As protein: CASSVVAGGSHNEQFF.

The chain couples TRBV2 to TRBJ2-7; 7 bases map to TRBD2. The germline V gene has CDR1 SNHLY and CDR2 FYNNEI. CDR3 size: 15 residues. J was trimmed by 2 bases and V by 3 bases; bases with no gene match: 7. The CDR3 region is CASSDRASGTYEQYF. The CDR3 DNA sequence: TGTGCCAGCAGTGATCGGGCTAGCGGAACCTACGAGCAGTACTTC.

This clone was seen only a few times. The rearrangement joins TRBV30 to TRBJ1-3, with D possibly TRBD1 on 5 matching bases. Germline loops: CDR1 GTSNPN, CDR2 SVGIG (reference sequence). With 5 bases removed from V and 2 bases from J, the gap between germline ends came to 16 bases. The CDR3 covers 15 residues. CDR3 amino acids: CAWGRPQVPGNTIYF. DNA of the CDR3: TGTGCCTGGGGCAGACCACAGGTCCCTGGAAACACCATATATTTT.

The V gene is TRBV18, the J gene TRBJ2-1; possibly TRBD2 for D (5 bases). The length of the CDR3 is 14 residues. Germline-derived CDR1 and CDR2 are KGHSH and LQKENI. Trimming pared 3 bases from V and 5 bases from J, leaving 11 bases between. The CDR3 region has the DNA TGTGCCAGCTCACCCGAGACTACCCACAATGAGCAGTTCTTC. It codes for CASSPETTHNEQFF.

The CDR3 loop reads CASGGERYTEAFF. CDR3 bases: TGTGCCAGCGGCGGTGAGAGGTACACTGAAGCTTTCTTT. The chain combines TRBV2 with TRBJ1-1, with unresolved D. From germline, CDR1 is SNHLY and CDR2 FYNNEI. This CDR3 is built from 13 residues. V shed 8 bases and J shed 3 bases, with 13 bases lying between them. The full variable domain, in which reference TRBV2 and TRBJ1-1 provide the parts outside the CDR3, is EPEVTQTPSHQVTQMGQEVILRCVPISNHLYFYWYRQILGQKVEFLVSFYNNEISEKSEIFDDQFSVERPDGSNFTLKIRSTKLEDSAMYFCASGGERYTEAFFGQGTRLTVV.

The chain is built from TRBV16 and TRBJ1-2; 8 bases map to TRBD1. Germline V gene sequence: CDR1 KGHSY, CDR2 FQNENV. The CDR3 is 15 residues long. The ends lost 4 bases at V and 4 bases at J; junction bases unmatched: 8. The CDR3 bases are TGTGCCAGCAGCCCGGATACCAGGGGGCTCTATGGCTACACCTTC. Translated: CASSPDTRGLYGYTF.

This clone was recorded only once. The V call is TRBV10-2, the J call TRBJ2-2; 12 bases are shared with TRBD1. Trimming cost V 6 bases and J 4 bases; bases outside gene matches: 0. The CDR3 loop spans 14 amino acids. Germline V lookup: CDR1 WSHSY, CDR2 SAAADI. CDR3 sequence reads: CASRGQGATGELFF. Written as DNA, the CDR3 is TGCGCCAGCAGGGGACAGGGGGCCACCGGGGAGCTGTTTTTT.

This chain uses TRBV21-1 with TRBJ1-5; the D segment call TRBD1 is taken from the table without a DNA check. TRBV21-1 constitutes a pseudogene. The CDR3 runs 16 residues. The CDR3 DNA is TGTGCCAGCAGCCCACCCAGGGGGGTGAGCAATCAGCCCCAGCATTTT. It codes for CASSPPRGVSNQPQHF.

The chain couples TRBV11-2 to TRBJ1-2, with a possible D match to TRBD1 (5 bases). Trimming removed 5 bases at V and 7 bases at J, with 14 bases between. CDR1 and CDR2 from the germline V gene are SGHAT and FQNNGV. This CDR3 is built from 13 residues. Here the CDR3 DNA reads TGTGCCAGCAGCCTAGGGAGGGGTGGTGGCTACACCTTC. Translation gives CASSLGRGGGYTF.

V gene TRBV27 combines with J gene TRBJ2-7; 9 positions agree with TRBD1. Trimming removed 4 bases from V and 2 bases from J; junction bases left unmatched: 6. The CDR3 has 15 residues. Germline V gives CDR1 MNHEY, CDR2 SMNVEV (reference sequence). The CDR3 reads CASSSPGTGTYEQYF. For the CDR3, the DNA is TGTGCCAGCAGTTCACCCGGGACAGGGACCTACGAGCAGTACTTC.

The J gene is TRBJ1-4, the V gene TRBV4-2; TRBD1 matches 9 bases. Germline V gives CDR1 LGHNA, CDR2 YNFKEQ. The CDR3 has 15 amino acids. J gave up 6 bases and V 4 bases, and 6 bases lay outside the gene matches. CDR3 sequence (DNA): TGTGCCAGCAGCCTCGTACAGGGGGCCGATGAAAAACTGTTTTTT. It yields the protein CASSLVQGADEKLFF.

The chain has TRBV10-2 and TRBJ2-5; no firm D call. The length of the CDR3 is 10 residues. Per germline, CDR1 WSHSY and CDR2 SAAADI. Trimming cost V 7 bases and J 9 bases, with 9 bases left between them. The CDR3 reads CASILGSQYF. DNA for the CDR3: TGCGCCAGCATCCTTGGCTCCCAGTACTTC.

The CDR3: CAIRDQTGVGTIYF. CDR3 nucleotides: TGTGCCATCAGGGACCAGACAGGGGTAGGCACCATATATTTT. The rearrangement links TRBV10-3 to TRBJ1-3, with TRBD1 identical over 8 bases. The CDR3 extends over 14 amino acids. CDR1 ENHRY and CDR2 SYGVKD come from the germline V gene. The trim removed 6 bases at V and 9 bases at J, leaving 10 bases unmatched.

The chain recombines TRBV5-4 with TRBJ2-1, with 9 positions matching TRBD1. The V segment lost 5 bases and the J segment 5 bases; nucleotides outside the gene matches: 11. Germline V gives CDR1 SGHNT, CDR2 YYREEE (reference sequence). There are 16 residues in the CDR3. The CDR3 region is CASSYPGQGKNNEQFF. CDR3 DNA: TGTGCCAGCAGTTACCCGGGACAGGGTAAGAACAATGAGCAGTTCTTC.

To note about this clone: This sample also contains other DNA sequences that code for the same CDR3. The CDR3 DNA is TGTGCCAGCAGCCTGACAGGACGCGCGAATTCACCCCTCCACTTT. It translates to CASSLTGRANSPLHF. The chain recombines TRBV7-2 with TRBJ1-6, with D perhaps TRBD1 (6 bases). Germline V lookup: CDR1 SGHTA, CDR2 FQGNSA. V was trimmed by 5 bases and J by 7 bases, leaving 15 bases between them. The CDR3 length is 15 residues.

This chain connects TRBV30 to TRBJ2-3; D possibly corresponds to TRBD2 (6 bases). V was pared by 0 bases and J by 2 bases, with 21 bases between. There are 18 residues in the CDR3. CDR1 and CDR2 from the germline V gene are GTSNPN and SVGIG (reference sequence). CDR3 protein: CAWSVLWGRSPPTDTQYF. The CDR3 DNA reads TGTGCCTGGAGTGTGTTATGGGGGAGGAGCCCCCCCACAGATACGCAGTATTTT.

The chain combines TRBV11-2 with TRBJ2-6, with D possibly TRBD1 on 5 matching bases. Germline values: CDR1 SGHAT, CDR2 FQNNGV. The CDR3 has 20 amino acids. V gave up 0 bases and J gave up 0 bases, with 18 bases separating them. The CDR3 sequence: CASSLEVPDSFLSGANVLTF. As DNA, the CDR3 is TGTGCCAGCAGCTTAGAGGTGCCCGACAGCTTCCTCTCTGGGGCCAACGTCCTGACTTTC.